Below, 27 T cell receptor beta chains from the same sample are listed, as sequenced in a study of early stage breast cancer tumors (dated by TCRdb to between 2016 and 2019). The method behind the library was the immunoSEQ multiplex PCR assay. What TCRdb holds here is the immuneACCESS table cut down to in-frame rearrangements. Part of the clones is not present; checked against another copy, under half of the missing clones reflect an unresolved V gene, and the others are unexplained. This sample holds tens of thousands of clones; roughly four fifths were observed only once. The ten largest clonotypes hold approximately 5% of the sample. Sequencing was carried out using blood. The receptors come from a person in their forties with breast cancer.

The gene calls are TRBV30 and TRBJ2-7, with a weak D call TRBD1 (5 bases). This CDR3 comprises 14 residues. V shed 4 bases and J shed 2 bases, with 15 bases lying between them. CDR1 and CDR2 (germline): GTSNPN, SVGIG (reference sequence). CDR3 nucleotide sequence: TGTGCCTGGATGGGGCGCGGCGGTGCCTACGAGCAGTACTTC. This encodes CAWMGRGGAYEQYF.

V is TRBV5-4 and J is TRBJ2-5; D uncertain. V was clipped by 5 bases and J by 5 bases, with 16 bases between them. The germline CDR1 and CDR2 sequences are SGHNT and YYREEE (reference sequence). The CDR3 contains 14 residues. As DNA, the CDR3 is TGTGCCAGCAGTTCCGGGCCCCTGCGGGAGACCCAGTACTTC. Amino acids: CASSSGPLRETQYF.

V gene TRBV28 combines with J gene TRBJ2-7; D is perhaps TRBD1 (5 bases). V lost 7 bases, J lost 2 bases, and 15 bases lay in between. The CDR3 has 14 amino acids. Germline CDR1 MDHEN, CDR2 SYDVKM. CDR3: CASMVRVRAYEQYF. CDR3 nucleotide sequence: TGTGCCAGCATGGTCAGGGTAAGGGCCTACGAGCAGTACTTC.

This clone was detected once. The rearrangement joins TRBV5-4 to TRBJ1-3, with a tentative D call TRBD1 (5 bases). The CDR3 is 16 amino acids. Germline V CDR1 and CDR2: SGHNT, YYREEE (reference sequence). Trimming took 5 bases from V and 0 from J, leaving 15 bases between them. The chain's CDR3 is CASSRDPPYSGNTIYF. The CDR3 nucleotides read TGTGCCAGCAGTAGGGACCCTCCCTACTCTGGAAACACCATATATTTT.

CDR3 region: CASSHENYGYTF. DNA of the CDR3: TGTGCCAGCAGCCACGAAAACTATGGCTACACCTTC. This chain links TRBV16 with TRBJ1-2; D uncertain. V lost 3 bases and J lost 2, with 4 bases in between. CDR3 length equals 12 residues. Germline V gene sequence: CDR1 KGHSY, CDR2 FQNENV.

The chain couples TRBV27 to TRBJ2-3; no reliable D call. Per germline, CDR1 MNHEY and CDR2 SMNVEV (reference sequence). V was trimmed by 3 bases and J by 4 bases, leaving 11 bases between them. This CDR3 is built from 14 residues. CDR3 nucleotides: TGTGCCAGCAGTTTCGCTAGTTTGGCAGATACGCAGTATTTT. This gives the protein CASSFASLADTQYF.

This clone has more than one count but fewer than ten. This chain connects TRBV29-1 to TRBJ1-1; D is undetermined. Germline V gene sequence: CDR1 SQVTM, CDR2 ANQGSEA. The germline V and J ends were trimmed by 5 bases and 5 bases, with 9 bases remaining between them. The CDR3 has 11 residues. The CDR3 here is CSVLDGTEAFF. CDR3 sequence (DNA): TGCAGCGTTCTGGACGGAACTGAAGCTTTCTTT.

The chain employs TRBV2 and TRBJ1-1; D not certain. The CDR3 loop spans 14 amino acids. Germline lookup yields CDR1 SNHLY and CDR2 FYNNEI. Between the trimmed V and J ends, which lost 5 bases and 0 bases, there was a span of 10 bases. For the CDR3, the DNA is TGTGCCAGCAGTAATACGGATTTGAACACTGAAGCTTTCTTT. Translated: CASSNTDLNTEAFF.

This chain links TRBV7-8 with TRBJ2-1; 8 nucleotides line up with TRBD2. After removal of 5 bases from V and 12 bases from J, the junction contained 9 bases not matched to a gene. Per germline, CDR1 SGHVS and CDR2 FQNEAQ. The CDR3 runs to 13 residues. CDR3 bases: TGTGCCAGCAGCCCTGGGGGGAGCGGGAGGCAGTTCTTC. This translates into CASSPGGSGRQFF.

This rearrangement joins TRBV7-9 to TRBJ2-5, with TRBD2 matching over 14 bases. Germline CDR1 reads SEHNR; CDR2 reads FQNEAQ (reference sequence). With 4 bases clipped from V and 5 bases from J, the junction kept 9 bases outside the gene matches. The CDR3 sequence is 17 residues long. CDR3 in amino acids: CASSSGTSGRGHETQYF. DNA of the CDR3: TGTGCCAGCAGCTCAGGGACTAGCGGGAGAGGCCATGAGACCCAGTACTTC.

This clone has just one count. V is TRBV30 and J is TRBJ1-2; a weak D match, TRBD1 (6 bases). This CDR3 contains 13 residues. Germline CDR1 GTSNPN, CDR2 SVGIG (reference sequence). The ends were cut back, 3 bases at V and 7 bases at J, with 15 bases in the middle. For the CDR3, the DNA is TGTGCCTGGAGACGTCCACAGGGCTCTGGCTACACCTTC. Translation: CAWRRPQGSGYTF.

The CDR3 spells CASSLVPGRAEAFF. Here the CDR3 DNA reads TGTGCCAGCAGCTTAGTGCCCGGTAGGGCTGAAGCTTTCTTT. This chain joins TRBV7-2 and TRBJ1-1; D gene uncertain. The germline V gene has CDR1 SGHTA and CDR2 FQGNSA. The V end was cut by 1 base, the J end by 6 bases, with 12 bases between. The CDR3 consists of 14 residues.

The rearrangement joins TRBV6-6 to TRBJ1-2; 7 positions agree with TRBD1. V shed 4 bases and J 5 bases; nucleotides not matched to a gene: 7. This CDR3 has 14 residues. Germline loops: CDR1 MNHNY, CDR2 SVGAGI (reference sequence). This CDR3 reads CASSLEGAIYGYTF. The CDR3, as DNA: TGTGCCAGCAGTTTAGAGGGGGCGATTTATGGCTACACCTTC.

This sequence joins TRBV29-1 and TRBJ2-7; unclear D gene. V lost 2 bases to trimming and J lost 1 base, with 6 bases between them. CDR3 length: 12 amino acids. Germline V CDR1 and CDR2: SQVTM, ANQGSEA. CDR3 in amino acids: CSVEKTSYEQYF. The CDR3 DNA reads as TGCAGCGTTGAAAAAACTTCCTACGAGCAGTACTTC.

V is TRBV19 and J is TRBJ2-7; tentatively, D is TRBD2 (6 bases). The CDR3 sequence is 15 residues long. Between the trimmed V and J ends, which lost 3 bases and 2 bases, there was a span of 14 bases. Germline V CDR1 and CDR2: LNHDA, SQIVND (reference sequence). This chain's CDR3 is CASSIGGSGTYEQYF. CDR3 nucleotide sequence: TGTGCCAGTAGTATCGGCGGTAGCGGAACCTACGAGCAGTACTTC.

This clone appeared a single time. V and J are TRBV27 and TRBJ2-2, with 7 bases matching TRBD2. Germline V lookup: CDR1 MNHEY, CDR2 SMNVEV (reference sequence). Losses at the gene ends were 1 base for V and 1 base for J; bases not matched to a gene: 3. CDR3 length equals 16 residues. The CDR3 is CASSLYRGGNTGELFF. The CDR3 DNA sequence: TGTGCCAGCAGTTTATATCGCGGGGGGAACACCGGGGAGCTGTTTTTT.

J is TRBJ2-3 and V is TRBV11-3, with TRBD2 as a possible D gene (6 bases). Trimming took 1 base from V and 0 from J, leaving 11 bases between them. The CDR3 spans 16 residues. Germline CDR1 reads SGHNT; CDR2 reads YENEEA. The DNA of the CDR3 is TGTGCCAGCAGCTTAGGCGGAGGGCCTAGCACAGATACGCAGTATTTT. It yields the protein CASSLGGGPSTDTQYF.

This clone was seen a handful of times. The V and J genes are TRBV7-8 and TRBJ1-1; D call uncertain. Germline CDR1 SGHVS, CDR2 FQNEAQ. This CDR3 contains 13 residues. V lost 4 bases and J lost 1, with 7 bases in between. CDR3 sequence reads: CASSSSGNTEAFF. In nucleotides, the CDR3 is TGTGCCAGCAGCTCCTCAGGGAACACTGAAGCTTTCTTT.

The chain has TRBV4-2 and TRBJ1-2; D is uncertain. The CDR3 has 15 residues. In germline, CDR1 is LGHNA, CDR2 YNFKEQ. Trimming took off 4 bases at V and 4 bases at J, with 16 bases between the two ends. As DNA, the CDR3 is TGTGCCAGCAGCCCCAACGCCGACGGATTCTATGGCTACACCTTC. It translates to CASSPNADGFYGYTF.

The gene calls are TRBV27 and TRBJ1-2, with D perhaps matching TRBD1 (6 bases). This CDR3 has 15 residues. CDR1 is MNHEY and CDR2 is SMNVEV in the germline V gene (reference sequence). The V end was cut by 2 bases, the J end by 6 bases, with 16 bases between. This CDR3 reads CASSLVGRGTDGYTF. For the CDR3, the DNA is TGTGCCAGCAGTTTAGTAGGCAGGGGCACGGATGGCTACACCTTC.

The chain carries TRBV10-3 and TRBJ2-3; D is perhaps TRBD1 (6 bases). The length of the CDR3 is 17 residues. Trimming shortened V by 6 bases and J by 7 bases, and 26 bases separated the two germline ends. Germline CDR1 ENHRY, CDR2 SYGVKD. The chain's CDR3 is CAIRNSLQGTERNTQYF. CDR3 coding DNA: TGTGCCATCAGGAATTCCTTACAGGGTACCGAGCGCAATACGCAGTATTTT.

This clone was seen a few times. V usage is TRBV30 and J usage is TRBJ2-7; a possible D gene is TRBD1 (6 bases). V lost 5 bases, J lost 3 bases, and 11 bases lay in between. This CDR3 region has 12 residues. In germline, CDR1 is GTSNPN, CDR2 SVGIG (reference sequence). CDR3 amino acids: CAWSRGGYEQYF. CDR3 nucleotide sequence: TGTGCCTGGTCCAGAGGGGGCTACGAGCAGTACTTC.

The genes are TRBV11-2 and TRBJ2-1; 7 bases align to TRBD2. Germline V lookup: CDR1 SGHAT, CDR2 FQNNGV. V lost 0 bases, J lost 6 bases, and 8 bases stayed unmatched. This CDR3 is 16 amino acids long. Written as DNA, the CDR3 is TGTGCCAGCAGCTTAGATGGGCTAGCGGTTGTCAATGAGCAGTTCTTC. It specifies CASSLDGLAVVNEQFF.

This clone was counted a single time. The CDR3 protein is CASSVASFEETQYF. CDR3 DNA: TGTGCCAGCAGCGTAGCCTCGTTTGAGGAGACCCAGTACTTC. V is TRBV9 and J is TRBJ2-5; no definite D call. Germline values: CDR1 SGDLS, CDR2 YYNGEE. Trimming pared 0 bases from V and 5 bases from J, leaving 11 bases between. The CDR3 length is 14 residues.

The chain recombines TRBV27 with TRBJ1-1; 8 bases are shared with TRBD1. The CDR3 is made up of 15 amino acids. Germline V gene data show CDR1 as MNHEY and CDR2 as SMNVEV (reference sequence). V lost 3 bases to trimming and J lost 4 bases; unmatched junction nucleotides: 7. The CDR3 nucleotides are TGTGCCAGCAGTTTCGTCCACACAGGGGGCACTGAAGCTTTCTTT. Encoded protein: CASSFVHTGGTEAFF.

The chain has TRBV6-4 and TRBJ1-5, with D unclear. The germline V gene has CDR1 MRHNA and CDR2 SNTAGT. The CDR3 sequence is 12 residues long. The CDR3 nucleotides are TGTGCTCCCCACGCAGGCAATCAGCCCCAGCATTTT. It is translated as CAPHAGNQPQHF.

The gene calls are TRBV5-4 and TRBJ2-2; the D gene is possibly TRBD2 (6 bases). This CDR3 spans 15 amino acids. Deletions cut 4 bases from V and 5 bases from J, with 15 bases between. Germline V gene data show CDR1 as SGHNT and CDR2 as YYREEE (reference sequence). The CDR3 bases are TGTGCCAGCAGCACGGGGGTGGTGGTGACCGGGGAGCTGTTTTTT. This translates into CASSTGVVVTGELFF.